Listed below are T cell receptor beta chains from one sample, sequenced in a study of blood T cell repertoires in COVID-19. Measured with immunoSEQ multiplex PCR; TCRdb has only the in-frame clones, and not every one. The table includes about 200,000 clones, 80% to 90% detected once. The sample taken for sequencing was peripheral blood. These receptors originate from a man aged 60-69 years with acute or convalescent COVID-19. Each CDR3 is given with its conserved first and last residue. Fields, in order: V gene, D gene, J gene, clone size, CDR3 protein, CDR3 DNA. The D gene is left open where the match is weak. Size values are once, few and many counts, or a class for expanded clones, and some rows have none.

v_gene: TRBV21-1; d_gene: NA; j_gene: TRBJ2-5; abundance: NA; CDR3aa: CASSKEPTGWETQYF; CDR3nt: TGTGCCAGCAGCAAGGAACCGACAGGGTGGGAGACCCAGTACTTC
v_gene: TRBV28; d_gene: TRBD1; j_gene: TRBJ2-5; abundance: NA; CDR3aa: CASRIHDRVWTETQYF; CDR3nt: TGTGCCAGCAGGATCCACGACAGGGTTTGGACGGAGACCCAGTACTTC
v_gene: TRBV4-2; d_gene: NA; j_gene: TRBJ1-1; abundance: NA; CDR3aa: CASSPNQREAFF; CDR3nt: TGTGCCAGCAGCCCCAATCAGCGGGAAGCTTTCTTT
v_gene: TRBV5-1; d_gene: TRBD1; j_gene: TRBJ1-3; abundance: NA; CDR3aa: CASSLAPGTGISGNTIYF; CDR3nt: TGCGCCAGCAGCTTGGCCCCCGGGACAGGGATTTCTGGAAACACCATATATTTT
v_gene: TRBV6-5; d_gene: NA; j_gene: TRBJ1-4; abundance: once; CDR3aa: CASRRGAGGSEKLFF; CDR3nt: TGTGCCAGCAGGAGAGGTGCGGGTGGGAGTGAAAAACTGTTTTTT
v_gene: TRBV9; d_gene: NA; j_gene: TRBJ2-5; abundance: once; CDR3aa: CASSQDGDQETQYF; CDR3nt: TGTGCCAGCAGCCAGGACGGGGACCAAGAGACCCAGTACTTC
v_gene: TRBV14; d_gene: TRBD2; j_gene: TRBJ2-1; abundance: NA; CDR3aa: CASSRLAGAGNEQFF; CDR3nt: TGTGCCAGCAGCCGTCTAGCGGGAGCCGGGAATGAGCAGTTCTTC
v_gene: TRBV5-1; d_gene: NA; j_gene: TRBJ2-7; abundance: NA; CDR3aa: CASSLGDEQYF; CDR3nt: TGCGCCAGCAGCTTGGGCGACGAGCAGTACTTC
v_gene: TRBV2; d_gene: NA; j_gene: TRBJ1-5; abundance: NA; CDR3aa: CASNLGRNQPQHF; CDR3nt: TGTGCCAGCAACCTGGGGCGGAATCAGCCCCAGCATTTT
v_gene: TRBV9; d_gene: TRBD2; j_gene: TRBJ2-1; abundance: few; CDR3aa: CASSVGSLAGGPSRNEQFF; CDR3nt: TGTGCCAGCAGCGTAGGAAGTCTAGCGGGAGGGCCCTCGCGAAATGAGCAGTTCTTC
v_gene: TRBV25-1; d_gene: TRBD1; j_gene: TRBJ2-7; abundance: NA; CDR3aa: CASRSRTGGTYEQYF; CDR3nt: TGTGCCAGCAGGAGCCGGACAGGGGGGACCTACGAGCAGTACTTC
v_gene: TRBV6-1; d_gene: NA; j_gene: TRBJ2-7; abundance: NA; CDR3aa: CASSEAFGIRYEQYF; CDR3nt: TGTGCCAGCAGTGAAGCGTTCGGTATCCGCTACGAGCAGTACTTC
v_gene: TRBV27; d_gene: NA; j_gene: TRBJ1-6; abundance: NA; CDR3aa: CASRKQLGGFNSPLHF; CDR3nt: TGTGCCAGCAGGAAGCAGTTAGGAGGATTTAATTCACCCCTCCACTTT
v_gene: TRBV19; d_gene: TRBD2; j_gene: TRBJ2-3; abundance: NA; CDR3aa: CASSILAGGFTDTQYF; CDR3nt: TGTGCCAGTAGTATATTAGCGGGAGGGTTCACAGATACGCAGTATTTT
v_gene: TRBV23-1; d_gene: NA; j_gene: TRBJ2-5; abundance: few; CDR3aa: CASSSGIRQTQYF; CDR3nt: TGCGCCAGCAGTTCAGGGATCCGACAGACCCAGTACTTC
v_gene: TRBV5-6; d_gene: TRBD2; j_gene: TRBJ2-7; abundance: once; CDR3aa: CASSLAPREFDEQYF; CDR3nt: TGTGCCAGCAGCTTGGCCCCGCGGGAGTTTGACGAGCAGTACTTC
v_gene: TRBV14; d_gene: NA; j_gene: TRBJ2-3; abundance: NA; CDR3aa: CASSQAHFPDTQYF; CDR3nt: TGTGCCAGCAGCCAAGCCCACTTTCCAGATACGCAGTATTTT
v_gene: TRBV29-1; d_gene: TRBD2; j_gene: TRBJ2-6; abundance: NA; CDR3aa: CSPEDGREGSSGANVLTF; CDR3nt: TGCAGCCCTGAGGACGGAAGGGAGGGAAGCTCTGGGGCCAACGTCCTGACTTTC
v_gene: TRBV4-1; d_gene: NA; j_gene: TRBJ2-7; abundance: few; CDR3aa: CASSRGASTEQYF; CDR3nt: TGCGCCAGCAGCCGGGGAGCCTCCACCGAGCAGTACTTC
v_gene: TRBV2; d_gene: NA; j_gene: TRBJ1-2; abundance: NA; CDR3aa: CASSWRAGQGYTF; CDR3nt: TGTGCCAGCAGTTGGCGCGCAGGGCAAGGCTACACCTTC
v_gene: TRBV12-3/TRBV12-4; d_gene: TRBD2; j_gene: TRBJ2-1; abundance: NA; CDR3aa: CASLAGAGNEQFF; CDR3nt: TGTGCCAGCCTAGCGGGAGCGGGGAATGAGCAGTTCTTC
v_gene: TRBV24-1; d_gene: TRBD1; j_gene: TRBJ2-1; abundance: NA; CDR3aa: CATSDRTGGTYNEQFF; CDR3nt: TGTGCCACCAGTGATCGAACAGGGGGTACCTACAATGAGCAGTTCTTC
v_gene: TRBV30; d_gene: NA; j_gene: TRBJ1-5; abundance: NA; CDR3aa: CAWIIFGTSFGRSNQPQHF; CDR3nt: TGTGCCTGGATAATCTTCGGGACATCCTTCGGGAGGAGCAATCAGCCCCAGCATTTT
v_gene: TRBV13; d_gene: TRBD1; j_gene: TRBJ1-2; abundance: NA; CDR3aa: CASSLGGQINYGYTF; CDR3nt: TGTGCCAGCAGCTTAGGGGGACAGATTAACTATGGCTACACCTTC
v_gene: TRBV7-9; d_gene: NA; j_gene: TRBJ2-3; abundance: NA; CDR3aa: CASSFRGTDTQYF; CDR3nt: TGTGCCAGCAGCTTCCGGGGAACAGATACGCAGTATTTT
v_gene: TRBV2; d_gene: TRBD1; j_gene: TRBJ1-2; abundance: NA; CDR3aa: CASNRDRGGGYTF; CDR3nt: TGTGCCAGCAACCGCGACAGGGGAGGTGGCTACACCTTC
v_gene: TRBV20-1; d_gene: TRBD1; j_gene: TRBJ1-1; abundance: NA; CDR3aa: CSASDRGNTEAFF; CDR3nt: TGCAGTGCTAGTGACAGGGGGAACACTGAAGCTTTCTTT
v_gene: TRBV28; d_gene: TRBD1; j_gene: TRBJ1-4; abundance: NA; CDR3aa: CASEGGGREKLFF; CDR3nt: TGTGCCAGCGAAGGAGGGGGCCGGGAAAAACTGTTTTTT
v_gene: TRBV9; d_gene: TRBD2; j_gene: TRBJ2-1; abundance: NA; CDR3aa: CASSVEISRVAGLGTNEQFF; CDR3nt: TGTGCCAGCAGCGTAGAGATTTCTAGAGTAGCGGGACTTGGCACCAATGAGCAGTTCTTC
v_gene: TRBV28; d_gene: NA; j_gene: TRBJ2-7; abundance: once; CDR3aa: CASSGKSGPSYEQYF; CDR3nt: TGTGCCAGCAGCGGGAAGAGCGGACCCTCCTACGAGCAGTACTTC
v_gene: TRBV28; d_gene: TRBD2; j_gene: TRBJ2-1; abundance: NA; CDR3aa: CASSSLYRVGGNEQFF; CDR3nt: TGTGCCAGCAGCTCCCTATACCGCGTCGGGGGGAATGAGCAGTTCTTC
v_gene: TRBV6-4; d_gene: NA; j_gene: TRBJ2-2; abundance: NA; CDR3aa: CASSDGTNTGELFF; CDR3nt: TGTGCCAGCAGTGACGGGACAAACACCGGGGAGCTGTTTTTT
v_gene: TRBV6-1; d_gene: TRBD1; j_gene: TRBJ1-1; abundance: NA; CDR3aa: CASSDPGGNTEAFF; CDR3nt: TGTGCCAGCAGTGACCCAGGGGGAAACACTGAAGCTTTCTTT
v_gene: TRBV6-5; d_gene: NA; j_gene: TRBJ2-7; abundance: NA; CDR3aa: CASSYGKGRYEQYF; CDR3nt: TGTGCCAGCAGTTACGGCAAGGGGCGCTACGAGCAGTACTTC
v_gene: TRBV11-1; d_gene: TRBD1; j_gene: TRBJ1-4; abundance: once; CDR3aa: CASSLEGATNEKLFF; CDR3nt: TGTGCCAGCAGCTTAGAGGGGGCGACTAATGAAAAACTGTTTTTT
v_gene: TRBV5-1; d_gene: TRBD1; j_gene: TRBJ2-5; abundance: NA; CDR3aa: CASSPRQGQETQYF; CDR3nt: TGCGCCAGCAGCCCACGACAGGGGCAAGAGACCCAGTACTTC
v_gene: TRBV3-1/TRBV3-2; d_gene: TRBD1; j_gene: TRBJ1-6; abundance: NA; CDR3aa: CASSQGQGAIGSPLHF; CDR3nt: TGTGCCAGCAGCCAAGGGCAGGGGGCAATTGGTTCACCCCTCCACTTT